This T cell receptor (beta chain) was sequenced in a study of Graves' ophthalmopathy and Graves' hyperthyroidism (dated by TCRdb to 2016 to 2018). Turning to the overall study: Peripheral blood was collected at initial diagnosis, before any treatment. To explore V-J signatures that distinguish ophthalmopathy from hyperthyroidism, a discovery set of about a hundred patients was enrolled, made up of roughly 41 with ophthalmopathy and roughly 57 with stable hyperthyroidism. In total, approximately 130 blood samples were TCR-sequenced: 43 ophthalmopathy, approximately 75 hyperthyroidism and some 17 hyperthyroidism-to-ophthalmopathy patients. Following sample collection, hyperthyroidism patients were given methimazole at a starting dose of 30 mg daily, and ophthalmopathy patients were given high-dose intravenous methylprednisolone. In roughly 6 hyperthyroidism patients, T-cell repertoires of thyroid tissue and blood were compared. TCR beta repertoire signatures were used to distinguish Graves' ophthalmopathy from Graves' hyperthyroidism and to predict progression to ophthalmopathy. An independent validation cohort was composed of some 19 hyperthyroidism patients and around 16 patients who later progressed from hyperthyroidism to ophthalmopathy.

Patients with ophthalmopathy had moderately to severely active disease, with a Clinical Activity Score of 3 or more, a NOSPECS grade of 4 or more, and a disease duration of less than 3 months. Patients were excluded if they had other autoimmune diseases, uncontrolled infections, pregnancy or lactation. Clinical symptoms, serum thyroxine, TRAb, thyroid ultrasound and orbital computed tomography were used for diagnosis. Using Ficoll-Paque density gradient centrifugation, PBMCs were isolated from 8.5 to 10 ml of fresh peripheral blood. Total RNA was extracted using Trizol reagent, and RNA quality was checked on an Agilent 2100 Bioanalyzer. Results and caveats for the whole study, not just this receptor: Sample size was not statistically predetermined, and group allocation was not concealed from the investigators. In validation, the model predicted ophthalmopathy progression with about 71% sensitivity and approximately 78% specificity; some twelve predicted patients were CT-confirmed with GO in a median of about 6.1 months. Most expanded thyroid clonotypes with a frequency above 0.001 also appeared in blood, which suggests that blood repertoires may reflect the immune response in the thyroid. Ophthalmopathy was separated from stable hyperthyroidism by the 13-signature model with around 88% sensitivity and less than 82% specificity in cross-validation and with 80%/75% in the test set.

For repertoire sequencing, the TCR beta CDR3 regions were amplified from RNA transcripts. The first round was an RT-PCR using HTBI primers with the Qiagen OneStep RT-PCR kit, and this first round was followed by a second-round multiplex PCR, then size selection and purification. Sequencing of the libraries was carried out on an Illumina HiSeq2000 in paired-end mode with 100 bp reads. The study's own analysis went as follows. SOAPnuke was used to process the reads, throwing out any read that had adapters, had uncalled bases, had a mean Phred below 15, or lacked an exact constant-primer or identifier match. High-quality paired reads were merged with COPE v1.2.5. Clonotypes were defined as unique nucleotide sequences and were aligned to IMGT TRB V, D and J references using MiTCR v1.1. The analysis was limited to V-J combinations with a frequency above 0.0001, which together covered just over 98% of the repertoires. For each V-J combination, a TCR clonal expansion and chaos score was defined as F50 clonal expansion divided by the chaos observed in the TCRdist matrix. Welch's t-statistics and random forest were used to reduce features to approximately 13 V-J combinations, which were fed into a naive Bayes classifier. The similarity between thyroid and blood repertoires was quantified using the Morisita-Horn index. The raw public reads went through TCRdb reprocessing: fastp at Q25, MiXCR clone calling, in-frame beta chains kept. Identical CDR3 proteins give one entry, which carries the most common genes and DNA. The V and J calls reflect TCRdb's pipeline rather than the authors' work. This sample has some 750,000 distinct CDR3 sequences in its table, and roughly two fifths of those were observed once. Of the sample, 44% falls within the top ten clones.

Points on this clonotype: Its antigen target is currently unknown. No base-level quality is on record; no much larger clone is a single base apart.

The clonotype was recovered from an adult man with Graves' ophthalmopathy. Sequences were obtained from peripheral blood.

In nucleotide form, the sequence is TGTGCCAGCAGCCAGTCCCGGGGCAGGGGAAGGTATGGCTACACCTTC. Translated, this is CASSQSRGRGRYGYTF. This chain joins TRBV7-2 to TRBJ1-2; a weak D assignment points to TRBD1 (6 bases agree). Trimming at the junction amounts to 5 bases on V and 5 bases on J, and the germline ends lie 21 bases apart. The CDR3 spans 16 residues, from the cysteine through the phenylalanine. Only the CDR3 region is kept as DNA, spanning 48 bases read in frame from base 1. The CDR1 and CDR2 encoded by the germline V gene are SGHTA and FQGNSA.